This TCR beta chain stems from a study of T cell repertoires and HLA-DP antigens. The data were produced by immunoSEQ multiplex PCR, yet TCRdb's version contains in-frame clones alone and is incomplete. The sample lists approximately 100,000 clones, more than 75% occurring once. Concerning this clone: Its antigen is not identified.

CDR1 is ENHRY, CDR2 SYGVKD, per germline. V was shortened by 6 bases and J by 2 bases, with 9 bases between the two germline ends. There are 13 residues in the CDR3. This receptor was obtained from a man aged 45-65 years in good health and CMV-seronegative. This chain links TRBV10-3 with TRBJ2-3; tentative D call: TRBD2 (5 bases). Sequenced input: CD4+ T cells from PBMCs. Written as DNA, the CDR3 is TGTGCCATCAGGGCCGGGATCACAGATACGCAGTATTTT. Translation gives CAIRAGITDTQYF.